This is a list of T cell receptor beta chains from one sample in a study of shared clonotypes between healthy human individuals. The repertoire was sequenced with immunoSEQ multiplex PCR; TCRdb's copy has only in-frame clones and lacks some. The sample shows 1,400,000 or so clones, around 98.5% of them seen only once. The sample was naive CD4+ T cells sorted from blood. These receptor sequences come from a man aged 30 to 45 in good health. Both conserved end residues are part of each CDR3. Each record gives: CDR3 DNA, CDR3 protein, J gene, CDR3 length, D gene, V gene, clone size. A D gene is named only where the DNA matches it firmly. Clone size, where shown, is once, few, many, or a class for clones that have expanded.

DNA: TGTGCCAGCAGCCCCATGGCGGCGGGAGTTCCCTACGAGCAGTACTTC
CDR3: CASSPMAAGVPYEQYF
J: TRBJ2-7
length: 16
D: TRBD2
V: TRBV7-8
size: -

DNA: TGTGCCAGCAGAACACGGGGGGCAACAGATACGCAGTATTTT
CDR3: CASRTRGATDTQYF
J: TRBJ2-3
length: 14
D: -
V: TRBV27
size: -

DNA: TGTGCCAGTACCAAAGGGGGCGGTTTGGGGACTGAAGCTTTCTTT
CDR3: CASTKGGGLGTEAFF
J: TRBJ1-1
length: 15
D: TRBD1
V: TRBV19
size: -

DNA: TGTGCCAGTAGTATTAGCGGGAGGGGTGAGCAGTTCTTC
CDR3: CASSISGRGEQFF
J: TRBJ2-1
length: 13
D: TRBD2
V: TRBV19
size: -

DNA: TGTGCTAGCAGCCCCGGCAGCGGGTTAGAGCAGTTCTTC
CDR3: CASSPGSGLEQFF
J: TRBJ2-1
length: 13
D: -
V: TRBV7-7
size: -

DNA: TGTGCCAGCAGCCGTAACTACGAGCAGTACTTC
CDR3: CASSRNYEQYF
J: TRBJ2-7
length: 11
D: -
V: TRBV11-2
size: -

DNA: TGTGCCAGCAGCTTCACAGGGGGTATGGAAAAACTGTTTTTT
CDR3: CASSFTGGMEKLFF
J: TRBJ1-4
length: 14
D: TRBD1
V: TRBV11-1
size: once

DNA: TGTGCCAGCAGCTTGGGACAGGGGGCTCTCGAGACCCAGTACTTC
CDR3: CASSLGQGALETQYF
J: TRBJ2-5
length: 15
D: TRBD1
V: TRBV11-3
size: -

DNA: TGTGCCAGCAGCAGAACCTCGGGAGGGTGGAAGGAGCTGTTTTTT
CDR3: CASSRTSGGWKELFF
J: TRBJ2-2
length: 15
D: TRBD2
V: TRBV14
size: -

DNA: TGTGCCAGCAGTGGGGATCAGCCCCAGCATTTT
CDR3: CASSGDQPQHF
J: TRBJ1-5
length: 11
D: -
V: TRBV2
size: -

DNA: TGCAGCGTTGTAAACACTAAAGAGACCCAGTACTTC
CDR3: CSVVNTKETQYF
J: TRBJ2-5
length: 12
D: -
V: TRBV29-1
size: -

DNA: TGCAGCGTCTCCGGGACAGATGTTAATGAGCAGTTCTTC
CDR3: CSVSGTDVNEQFF
J: TRBJ2-1
length: 13
D: TRBD1
V: TRBV29-1
size: -

DNA: TGTGCCAGCAGCTCGAACCTGGGACAGCTCTACACCGGGGAGCTGTTTTTT
CDR3: CASSSNLGQLYTGELFF
J: TRBJ2-2
length: 17
D: TRBD1
V: TRBV9
size: -

DNA: TGTGCCAGCAGTCAAACAGGGTTTGTTGGCTACACCTTC
CDR3: CASSQTGFVGYTF
J: TRBJ1-2
length: 13
D: -
V: TRBV28
size: -

DNA: TGTGCCAGCAGCTTAGAGGGAACTGGAAACACCATATATTTT
CDR3: CASSLEGTGNTIYF
J: TRBJ1-3
length: 14
D: -
V: TRBV11-2
size: -

DNA: TGTGCCAGCAGCTCAGGGACAAGCCAAGAGACCCAGTACTTC
CDR3: CASSSGTSQETQYF
J: TRBJ2-5
length: 14
D: -
V: TRBV9
size: -

DNA: TGCGCCAGCGGATATTTAGCGGTCCAAGAGACCCAGTACTTC
CDR3: CASGYLAVQETQYF
J: TRBJ2-5
length: 14
D: -
V: TRBV5-1
size: -

DNA: TGCGCCAGCAGCTTGGGGGACAGGGGGCGAGATACGCAGTATTTT
CDR3: CASSLGDRGRDTQYF
J: TRBJ2-3
length: 15
D: TRBD1
V: TRBV5-1
size: -

DNA: TGTGCCAGCAGCTTAGAGAGGACTAGCTCCTACGAGCAGTACTTC
CDR3: CASSLERTSSYEQYF
J: TRBJ2-7
length: 15
D: TRBD2
V: TRBV7-2
size: -

DNA: TGTGCCAGCAGTGACCGAAGCGGGAACTCCTACAATGAGCAGTTCTTC
CDR3: CASSDRSGNSYNEQFF
J: TRBJ2-1
length: 16
D: TRBD2
V: TRBV28
size: -

DNA: TGCGCCAGCAGCTTCCGGACAGGGGGAGATGAGCAGTTCTTC
CDR3: CASSFRTGGDEQFF
J: TRBJ2-1
length: 14
D: TRBD1
V: TRBV5-1
size: -

DNA: TGTGCCAGCAGTTCCCCCTACGTGGACAGGGGAAATGGCTACACCTTC
CDR3: CASSSPYVDRGNGYTF
J: TRBJ1-2
length: 16
D: TRBD1
V: TRBV28
size: -

DNA: TGTGCCAGCAGCGCCGGGACTAGCGGAAACTACGAGCAGTACTTC
CDR3: CASSAGTSGNYEQYF
J: TRBJ2-7
length: 15
D: TRBD2
V: TRBV9
size: once

DNA: TGTGCCAGCAGGGATCCGTGGGGAGCCCCCTCCTACGAGCAGTACTTC
CDR3: CASRDPWGAPSYEQYF
J: TRBJ2-7
length: 16
D: -
V: TRBV7-2
size: -

DNA: TGTGCCAGTAGTATAGTCTCCTCTGGGGCCAACGTCCTGACTTTC
CDR3: CASSIVSSGANVLTF
J: TRBJ2-6
length: 15
D: -
V: TRBV19
size: -

DNA: TGTGCCAGCAGTAATAGCGGGAGGGTCCATGAGCAGTTCTTC
CDR3: CASSNSGRVHEQFF
J: TRBJ2-1
length: 14
D: TRBD2
V: TRBV28
size: once